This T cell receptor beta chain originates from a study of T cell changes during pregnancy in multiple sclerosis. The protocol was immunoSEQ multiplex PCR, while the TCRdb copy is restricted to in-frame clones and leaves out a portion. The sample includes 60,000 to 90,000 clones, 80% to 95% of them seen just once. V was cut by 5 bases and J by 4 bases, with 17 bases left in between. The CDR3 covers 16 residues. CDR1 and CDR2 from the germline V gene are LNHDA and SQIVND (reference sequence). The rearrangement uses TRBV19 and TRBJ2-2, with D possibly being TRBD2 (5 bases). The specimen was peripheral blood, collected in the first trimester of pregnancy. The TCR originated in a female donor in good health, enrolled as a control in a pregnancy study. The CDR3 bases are TGTGCCAGTAGTCCTCGGGGATATTTAGGCACCGGGGAGCTGTTTTTT. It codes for CASSPRGYLGTGELFF.